This T cell receptor beta chain derives from a study of breast tumors, draining lymph nodes, adjacent tissues. The lymph nodes were axillary draining lymph nodes from breast cancer patients. General observations from the study: Luminal-like breast cancer showed significantly greater tumor-nontumor repertoire similarity than basal-like breast cancer did. Compared with lymph nodes, tumors were less diverse; compared with nontumor tissue, more. Data only fit, rather than demonstrated, lymph node origin of most tumor T cells. Data fit most tumor T cells coming from lymph node, expanding in tumor.

This clonotype was observed a single time. Antigen: not known. Mismatch with germline at one junction end may stem from a read error. TCRdb reanalysed the multiplex PCR reads using MiXCR and keeps one entry per CDR3 protein. The sample records about 140,000 distinct CDR3 sequences, roughly 33% being singletons. Germline assignment: CDR1 SGDLS and CDR2 YYNGEE. This CDR3 is 14 amino acids long. Sequenced: axillary lymph node tissue. This TCR came from a female donor with breast cancer. Some clones in this sample may be carry-over from other donors' samples. V and J are TRBV9 and TRBJ2-7; 7 nucleotides agree with TRBD1. This CDR3 reads CASSSRQGPCEQSF. The CDR3 coding sequence is TGTGCCAGCAGCTCACGACAGGGTCCCTGCGAGCAGTCCTTC.